A selection of T cell receptor beta chains follows, all from one sample in a study of cytomegalovirus exposure and HLA in healthy donors. Data came from immunoSEQ multiplex PCR; TCRdb stores just in-frame clones and leaves some out. The data hold roughly 150,000 clones, with 50% to 75% observed a single time. Sequencing was performed on PBMCs. The receptors were sampled from a woman under 40 in good health and CMV-seropositive. The CDR3 runs from the conserved cysteine through the conserved F or W. The D gene is left open where the match is weak. Size tells how often a clone was seen (once, few, many) or the class of an expanded clone, and some rows leave it out.

DNA: TGTGCCAGCAGCTCAGGGGGGACAGGCAAGTGGAACGAGCAGTACTTC
CDR3: CASSSGGTGKWNEQYF
D: TRBD1
size: -
J: TRBJ2-7
V: TRBV5-4

DNA: TGCGCCAGCAGCCTCAACAACGCCGGCTACACCTTC
CDR3: CASSLNNAGYTF
D: -
size: -
J: TRBJ1-2
V: TRBV5-1

DNA: TGCGCCAGCAGCTTGGGAGGGGGGGCAACCTACAATGAGCAGTTCTTC
CDR3: CASSLGGGATYNEQFF
D: -
size: -
J: TRBJ2-1
V: TRBV5-1

DNA: TGTGCCAGCAGTTTATACGGACAGGGGAGTACCTACGAGCAGTACTTC
CDR3: CASSLYGQGSTYEQYF
D: TRBD1
size: few
J: TRBJ2-7
V: TRBV27

DNA: TGTGCCAGCAGCCAACCGGACTCGAGGGAGCAGTACTTC
CDR3: CASSQPDSREQYF
D: -
size: -
J: TRBJ2-7
V: TRBV4-2

DNA: TGTGCCAGCAGGTCAGGGGCTGAGAACACTGAAGCTTTCTTT
CDR3: CASRSGAENTEAFF
D: -
size: few
J: TRBJ1-1
V: TRBV28

DNA: TGTGCCAGCACCCTAGGGGCGGCTAGCGGGTCTTCCTACGAGCAGTACTTC
CDR3: CASTLGAASGSSYEQYF
D: TRBD2
size: -
J: TRBJ2-7
V: TRBV7-8

DNA: TGTGCTAGTGGTAACCCACAGGGAAATGAGCAGTTCTTC
CDR3: CASGNPQGNEQFF
D: -
size: few
J: TRBJ2-1
V: TRBV12-5

DNA: TGCGCCAGCAGCTTGTCCCCGGACAGGGTAAATGGCTACACCTTC
CDR3: CASSLSPDRVNGYTF
D: TRBD1
size: once
J: TRBJ1-2
V: TRBV5-1

DNA: TGTGCCAGCAGTGTTGAGGGGGAGTTCACTGAAGCTTTCTTT
CDR3: CASSVEGEFTEAFF
D: -
size: -
J: TRBJ1-1
V: TRBV2

DNA: TGTGCCAGCAGCTTAGCTTGGGGACAGGGGGCCGAGCAGTACTTC
CDR3: CASSLAWGQGAEQYF
D: TRBD1
size: -
J: TRBJ2-7
V: TRBV7-8

DNA: TGCGCCAGCAGGCGAGTTCAGGGATTCTACGAGCAGTACTTC
CDR3: CASRRVQGFYEQYF
D: -
size: few
J: TRBJ2-7
V: TRBV5-1

DNA: TGCGCCAGCATGGGGGGATTAGGCCTCACAGATACGCAGTATTTT
CDR3: CASMGGLGLTDTQYF
D: -
size: -
J: TRBJ2-3
V: TRBV5-1

DNA: TGTGCCTGGAGTCCTTCAGGGCGCTACACAGATACGCAGTATTTT
CDR3: CAWSPSGRYTDTQYF
D: -
size: -
J: TRBJ2-3
V: TRBV30

DNA: TGCGCCAGCAGCCAAGACCGAGGACAGGTCGTGGAGACCCAGTACTTC
CDR3: CASSQDRGQVVETQYF
D: TRBD1
size: -
J: TRBJ2-5
V: TRBV4-1

DNA: TGCGCCAGCAGCCCGGACAGGGGGCTCTACGAGCAGTACTTC
CDR3: CASSPDRGLYEQYF
D: TRBD1
size: -
J: TRBJ2-7
V: TRBV5-1

DNA: TGCGCCAGCAGCCATGGCGGGACTAGCCCAGATACGCAGTATTTT
CDR3: CASSHGGTSPDTQYF
D: TRBD2
size: -
J: TRBJ2-3
V: TRBV5-1

DNA: TGTGCCAGCCGAAAAGGGGTAGGGTCCTATAATTCACCCCTCCACTTT
CDR3: CASRKGVGSYNSPLHF
D: -
size: -
J: TRBJ1-6
V: TRBV19

DNA: TGTGCCAGCAGCCCGCGATCGACAGGGCACTATGGCTACACCTTC
CDR3: CASSPRSTGHYGYTF
D: TRBD1
size: -
J: TRBJ1-2
V: TRBV5-6

DNA: TGTGCCAGCAGCGTAGGTCTCGGTCTGGGGCAGAACACTGAAGCTTTCTTT
CDR3: CASSVGLGLGQNTEAFF
D: -
size: -
J: TRBJ1-1
V: TRBV9

DNA: TGTGCCATCAGTGCGGTTGGGGGGATAGAGCAGTACTTC
CDR3: CAISAVGGIEQYF
D: -
size: few
J: TRBJ2-7
V: TRBV10-3

DNA: TGTGCCAGCAGCCCCATAGCGGGAGATTTCCACGAGCAGTACTTC
CDR3: CASSPIAGDFHEQYF
D: TRBD2
size: -
J: TRBJ2-7
V: TRBV7-8

DNA: TGTGCCAGCAGCTTAGCGGGCGGCAGGGTTAGTCAGCCCCAGCATTTT
CDR3: CASSLAGGRVSQPQHF
D: -
size: once
J: TRBJ1-5
V: TRBV7-8

DNA: TGTGCCAGCAGGAAACAGGGGCCAATGGGAAACACCATATATTTT
CDR3: CASRKQGPMGNTIYF
D: TRBD1
size: -
J: TRBJ1-3
V: TRBV6-1

DNA: TGCGCCAGCAGCCTGCCCTCCGGGACTGGCTTTGCCAATGAGCAGTTCTTC
CDR3: CASSLPSGTGFANEQFF
D: -
size: -
J: TRBJ2-1
V: TRBV5-1

DNA: TGCAGCTTCCTGGGGGGTGCAGATACGCAGTATTTT
CDR3: CSFLGGADTQYF
D: -
size: -
J: TRBJ2-3
V: TRBV29-1

DNA: TGCGCCAGCAGCCAATCCGGGACTAGCGGAACCTACGAGCAGTACTTC
CDR3: CASSQSGTSGTYEQYF
D: TRBD2
size: -
J: TRBJ2-7
V: TRBV4-1

DNA: TGCGCCAGCAGCCAAGATCCGGGGAAGACAGGGGCGAGCAATCAGCCCCAGCATTTT
CDR3: CASSQDPGKTGASNQPQHF
D: TRBD1
size: few
J: TRBJ1-5
V: TRBV4-1

DNA: TGTGCCAGCAGCTTGGGGCTGTACGAGCAGTACTTC
CDR3: CASSLGLYEQYF
D: -
size: -
J: TRBJ2-7
V: TRBV11-2

DNA: TGTGCCATCAGTGCGGAGAGTACTTACCTCTTTAATGAGCAGTTCTTC
CDR3: CAISAESTYLFNEQFF
D: -
size: -
J: TRBJ2-1
V: TRBV10-3

DNA: TGTGCCAGCAGCGTAGCCACATACAATGAGCAGTTCTTC
CDR3: CASSVATYNEQFF
D: -
size: few
J: TRBJ2-1
V: TRBV9

DNA: TGCGCCAGCAGCCAAGATCCTCGCTACGAGCAGTACTTC
CDR3: CASSQDPRYEQYF
D: -
size: -
J: TRBJ2-7
V: TRBV4-1

DNA: TGTGCCAGCAGCCCCCGGACTAGCGGGTATTCCTACGAGCAGTACTTC
CDR3: CASSPRTSGYSYEQYF
D: TRBD2
size: -
J: TRBJ2-7
V: TRBV7-2

DNA: TGTGCCAGCAGTTCGGGTGACTCGGGGGAGACCCAGTACTTC
CDR3: CASSSGDSGETQYF
D: -
size: once
J: TRBJ2-5
V: TRBV27

DNA: TGTGCCAGTAGTTTACTATTCCGGGACAGTGGATACAATGAGCAGTTCTTC
CDR3: CASSLLFRDSGYNEQFF
D: TRBD1
size: -
J: TRBJ2-1
V: TRBV19

DNA: TGTGCCAGCAGTAGAAGGGGTGGCAACACTGAAGCTTTCTTT
CDR3: CASSRRGGNTEAFF
D: -
size: -
J: TRBJ1-1
V: TRBV27

DNA: TGCGCCAGCAGTGAAACTTACACCGGGGAGCTGTTTTTT
CDR3: CASSETYTGELFF
D: -
size: -
J: TRBJ2-2
V: TRBV10-2

DNA: TGTGCCAGCAGTTACTCGCGGTTGGTGGAGCCCCAGCATTTT
CDR3: CASSYSRLVEPQHF
D: -
size: -
J: TRBJ1-5
V: TRBV6-5

DNA: TGCAGCGTTGAAGATCGAAGGGGAGGCTATGGCTACACCTTC
CDR3: CSVEDRRGGYGYTF
D: -
size: -
J: TRBJ1-2
V: TRBV29-1

DNA: TGTGCCAGCAGCACCCGGGTCGGGACAGAATACAATGAGCAGTTCTTC
CDR3: CASSTRVGTEYNEQFF
D: TRBD1
size: -
J: TRBJ2-1
V: TRBV7-6

DNA: TGTGCCAGCAGCTTAGTAGAGGGCACTGAAGCTTTCTTT
CDR3: CASSLVEGTEAFF
D: -
size: -
J: TRBJ1-1
V: TRBV11-2

DNA: TGTGCCAGTAGTATAGATCGAGGAACCTATGGCTACACCTTC
CDR3: CASSIDRGTYGYTF
D: -
size: -
J: TRBJ1-2
V: TRBV19

DNA: TGTGCCAGCAGCTTGGTGGGGGGCAATGAGCAGTTCTTC
CDR3: CASSLVGGNEQFF
D: -
size: -
J: TRBJ2-1
V: TRBV5-4

DNA: TGTGCCAGCAAGGCCGGACATCTCGTCGCTAACACCGGGGAGCTGTTTTTT
CDR3: CASKAGHLVANTGELFF
D: -
size: -
J: TRBJ2-2
V: TRBV27

DNA: TGTGCCAGCGAGGGCCCTAGCACAGATACGCAGTATTTT
CDR3: CASEGPSTDTQYF
D: -
size: -
J: TRBJ2-3
V: TRBV5-4

DNA: TGTGCCAGCAGCTTGGGATTAGCGGTGTTTCAAGAGACCCAGTACTTC
CDR3: CASSLGLAVFQETQYF
D: -
size: -
J: TRBJ2-5
V: TRBV5-4

DNA: TGTGCCAGCAGCCTGGGGGGGTCTGGCTATGGCTACACCTTC
CDR3: CASSLGGSGYGYTF
D: -
size: few
J: TRBJ1-2
V: TRBV7-8

DNA: TGTGCCAGCAGTATACCAGGGACTCCCTCGATAGGCTACACCTTC
CDR3: CASSIPGTPSIGYTF
D: -
size: few
J: TRBJ1-2
V: TRBV25-1

DNA: TGTGCCAGCAGTTTGCTGACCACAGGTACCTATGGCTACACCTTC
CDR3: CASSLLTTGTYGYTF
D: -
size: -
J: TRBJ1-2
V: TRBV6-1

DNA: TGCGCCAGCAGCTTGACAGGGGGCGGAGAGACCCAGTACTTC
CDR3: CASSLTGGGETQYF
D: TRBD1
size: -
J: TRBJ2-5
V: TRBV5-1

DNA: TGCGCCAGCGACTTGGGAGGGGGCGCGGGGGGCTACACCTTC
CDR3: CASDLGGGAGGYTF
D: TRBD1
size: -
J: TRBJ1-2
V: TRBV5-1

DNA: TGTGCCAGCAGTGTCCGGGGGGGCAATATGAATGGCTACACCTTC
CDR3: CASSVRGGNMNGYTF
D: -
size: -
J: TRBJ1-2
V: TRBV6-1

DNA: TGTGCCAGCAATCGGGACAGGGCGCTAGGACAGCCCCAGCATTTT
CDR3: CASNRDRALGQPQHF
D: TRBD1
size: few
J: TRBJ1-5
V: TRBV2